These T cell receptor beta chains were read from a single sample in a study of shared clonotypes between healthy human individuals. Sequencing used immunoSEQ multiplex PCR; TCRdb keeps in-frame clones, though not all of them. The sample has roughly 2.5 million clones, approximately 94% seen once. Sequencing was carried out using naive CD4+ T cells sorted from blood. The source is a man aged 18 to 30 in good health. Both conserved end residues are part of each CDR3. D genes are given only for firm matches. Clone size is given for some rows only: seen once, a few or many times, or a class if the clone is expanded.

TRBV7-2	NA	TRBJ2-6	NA	CASSLGGSGANVLTF	TGTGCCAGCAGCTTAGGAGGCTCTGGGGCCAACGTCCTGACTTTC
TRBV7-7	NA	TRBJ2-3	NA	CASRRRRASTDTQYF	TGTGCTAGCCGCCGACGGCGAGCTAGCACAGATACGCAGTATTTT
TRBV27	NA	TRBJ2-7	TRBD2	CASEKTSGGSYEQYF	TGTGCCAGCGAAAAAACTAGCGGGGGTTCCTACGAGCAGTACTTC
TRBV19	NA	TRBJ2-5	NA	CASSKKENRETQYF	TGTGCCAGTAGTAAAAAGGAGAACAGGGAGACCCAGTACTTC
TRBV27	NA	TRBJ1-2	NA	CASSLKTEGYGYTF	TGTGCCAGCAGTTTAAAGACCGAAGGCTATGGCTACACCTTC
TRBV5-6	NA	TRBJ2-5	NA	CASSSGPGETQYF	TGTGCCAGCAGCTCAGGACCAGGAGAGACCCAGTACTTC
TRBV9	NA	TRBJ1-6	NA	CASGPGYNSPLHF	TGTGCCAGCGGTCCCGGCTATAATTCACCCCTCCACTTT
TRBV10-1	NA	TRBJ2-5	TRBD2	CASRLNSGRAQETQYF	TGCGCCAGCAGGCTGAATAGCGGGAGGGCCCAAGAGACCCAGTACTTC
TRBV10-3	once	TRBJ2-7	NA	CAISLNDRYEQYF	TGTGCCATCAGCCTAAACGACAGGTACGAGCAGTACTTC
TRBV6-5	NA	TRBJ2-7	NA	CASSPTGSYEQYF	TGTGCCAGCAGCCCGACGGGATCCTACGAGCAGTACTTC
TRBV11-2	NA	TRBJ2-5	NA	CASSLFRVEETQYF	TGTGCCAGCAGCTTATTCCGGGTTGAAGAGACCCAGTACTTC
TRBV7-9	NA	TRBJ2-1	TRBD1	CASSPTEGASYNEQFF	TGTGCCAGCAGCCCTACAGAGGGGGCCTCCTACAATGAGCAGTTCTTC
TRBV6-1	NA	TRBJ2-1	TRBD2	CASSAGGVQFF	TGTGCCAGCAGTGCGGGGGGTGTGCAGTTCTTC
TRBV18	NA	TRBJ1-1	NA	CASSPPSLLGVGTEAFF	TGTGCCAGCTCACCACCCTCATTGTTGGGGGTTGGCACTGAAGCTTTCTTT
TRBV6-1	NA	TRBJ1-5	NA	CASSEYTGPSNQPQHF	TGTGCCAGCAGTGAGTATACAGGGCCTAGCAATCAGCCCCAGCATTTT
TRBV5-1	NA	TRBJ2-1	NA	CASSLDHPSYNEQFF	TGCGCCAGCAGCTTGGACCACCCAAGCTACAATGAGCAGTTCTTC
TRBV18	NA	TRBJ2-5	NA	CASSLREQETQYF	TGTGCCAGCTCTTTGCGGGAACAAGAGACCCAGTACTTC
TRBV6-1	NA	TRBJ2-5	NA	CASSDGGRETQYF	TGTGCCAGCAGTGATGGCGGGCGGGAGACCCAGTACTTC
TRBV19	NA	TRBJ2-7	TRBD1	CASSMGAGGSTYEQYF	TGTGCCAGTAGTATGGGGGCAGGGGGATCCACCTACGAGCAGTACTTC
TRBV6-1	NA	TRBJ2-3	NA	CASSARLADTQYF	TGTGCCAGCAGTGCCCGACTAGCAGATACGCAGTATTTT
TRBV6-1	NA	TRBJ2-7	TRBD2	CASCPTLAGAYEQYF	TGTGCCAGCTGCCCCACGCTAGCGGGAGCCTACGAGCAGTACTTC
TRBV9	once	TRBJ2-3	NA	CASSVASDTQYF	TGTGCCAGCAGCGTAGCTTCCGATACGCAGTATTTT
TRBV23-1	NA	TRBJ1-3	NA	CASRQGSSGNTIYF	TGCGCCAGCAGGCAGGGGAGCTCTGGAAACACCATATATTTT
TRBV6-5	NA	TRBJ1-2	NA	CASSSPGSNYGYTF	TGTGCCAGCAGTTCCCCAGGGAGCAACTATGGCTACACCTTC
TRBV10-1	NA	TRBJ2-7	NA	CASSGQGSYEQYF	TGCGCCAGCAGTGGTCAGGGATCCTACGAGCAGTACTTC
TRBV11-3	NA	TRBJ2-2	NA	CASSLDQDGELFF	TGTGCCAGCAGCTTAGACCAGGACGGGGAGCTGTTTTTT
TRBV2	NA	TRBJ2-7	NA	CASIKELGYYEQYF	TGTGCCAGCATCAAGGAGCTAGGGTACTACGAGCAGTACTTC
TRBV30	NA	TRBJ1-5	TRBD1	CAWGLKTGSLHNQPQHF	TGTGCCTGGGGATTAAAGACAGGGAGTCTTCACAATCAGCCCCAGCATTTT
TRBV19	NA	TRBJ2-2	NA	CASSIRETGELFF	TGTGCCAGTAGTATAAGAGAAACCGGGGAGCTGTTTTTT
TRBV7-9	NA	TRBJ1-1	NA	CASSLRGGQNTEAFF	TGTGCCAGCAGCTTACGTGGTGGGCAAAACACTGAAGCTTTCTTT
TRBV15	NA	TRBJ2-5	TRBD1	CATKPGQGERTQYF	TGTGCCACCAAACCGGGACAGGGCGAGCGGACCCAGTACTTC
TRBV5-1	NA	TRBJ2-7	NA	CASSNGPGDGEQYF	TGCGCCAGCAGCAACGGACCCGGCGACGGCGAGCAGTACTTC
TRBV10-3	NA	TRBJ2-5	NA	CAISESMGETQYF	TGTGCCATCAGTGAGTCGATGGGAGAGACCCAGTACTTC
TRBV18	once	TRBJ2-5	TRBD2	CASSPLAGAQETQYF	TGTGCCAGCTCACCACTAGCGGGGGCCCAAGAGACCCAGTACTTC
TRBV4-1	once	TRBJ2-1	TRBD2	CASSQSTSGTFLGQFF	TGCGCCAGCAGCCAATCAACCAGCGGGACCTTCTTAGGGCAGTTCTTC
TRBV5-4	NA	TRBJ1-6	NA	CASSSPGQNSPLHF	TGTGCCAGCAGCTCCCCGGGGCAGAATTCACCCCTCCACTTT
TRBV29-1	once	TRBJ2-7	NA	CSVSSGTGEQYF	TGCAGCGTCTCCTCGGGCACGGGCGAGCAGTACTTC
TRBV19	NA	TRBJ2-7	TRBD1	CASRAGGAGGEQYF	TGTGCCAGTAGGGCAGGGGGCGCAGGTGGCGAGCAGTACTTC
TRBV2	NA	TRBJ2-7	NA	CASSEGGANPDEQYF	TGTGCCAGCAGTGAGGGGGGGGCTAATCCGGACGAGCAGTACTTC
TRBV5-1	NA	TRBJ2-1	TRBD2	CASSLDLADNEQFF	TGCGCCAGCAGCTTGGACCTAGCGGACAATGAGCAGTTCTTC
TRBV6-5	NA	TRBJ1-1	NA	CASSYLIGGGTEAFF	TGTGCCAGCAGTTACTTAATAGGGGGGGGCACTGAAGCTTTCTTT
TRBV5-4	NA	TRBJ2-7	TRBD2	CASSWGGYEQYF	TGTGCCAGCAGCTGGGGGGGATACGAGCAGTACTTC
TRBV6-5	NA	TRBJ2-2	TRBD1	CATHRGQTNTGELFF	TGTGCCACCCACCGGGGACAGACGAACACCGGGGAGCTGTTTTTT
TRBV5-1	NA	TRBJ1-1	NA	CASSRDIPTVNTEAFF	TGCGCCAGCAGCCGGGACATCCCTACCGTGAACACTGAAGCTTTCTTT
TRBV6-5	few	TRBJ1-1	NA	CASSSTDKIEAFF	TGTGCCAGCAGTTCGACAGATAAGATTGAAGCTTTCTTT
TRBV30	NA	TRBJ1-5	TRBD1	CAWSVKTGTGRAIRNQPQHF	TGTGCCTGGAGTGTAAAAACGGGGACAGGGAGGGCGATACGCAATCAGCCCCAGCATTTT
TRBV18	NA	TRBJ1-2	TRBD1	CASSPPDRVNYGYTF	TGTGCCAGCTCACCTCCAGACAGGGTTAACTATGGCTACACCTTC
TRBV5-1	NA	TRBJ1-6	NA	CASSFSDDFNSPLHF	TGCGCCAGCAGCTTTTCGGATGACTTTAATTCACCCCTCCACTTT
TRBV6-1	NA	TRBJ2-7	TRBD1	CASSVTGVYEQYF	TGTGCCAGCAGTGTGACAGGGGTCTACGAGCAGTACTTC
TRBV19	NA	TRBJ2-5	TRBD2	CASSTTSGGAGETQYF	TGTGCCAGTAGTACGACTAGCGGGGGGGCCGGGGAGACCCAGTACTTC
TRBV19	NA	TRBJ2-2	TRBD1	CASSKRDRDTGELFF	TGTGCCAGTAGTAAACGGGACAGGGACACCGGGGAGCTGTTTTTT
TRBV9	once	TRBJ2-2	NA	CASSFRGALTGELFF	TGTGCCAGCAGCTTCAGAGGCGCCCTGACCGGGGAGCTGTTTTTT
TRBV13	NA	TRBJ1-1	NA	CASRSPAGVKGNTEAFF	TGTGCCAGCAGATCCCCCGCCGGGGTAAAGGGGAACACTGAAGCTTTCTTT
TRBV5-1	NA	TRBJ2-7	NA	CASSLSSATYEQYF	TGCGCCAGCAGCTTGTCTAGCGCAACGTACGAGCAGTACTTC
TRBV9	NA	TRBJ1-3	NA	CASSERTGSSGNTIYF	TGTGCCAGCAGCGAGCGGACGGGGAGCTCTGGAAACACCATATATTTT
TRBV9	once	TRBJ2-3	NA	CASSVVHTDTQYF	TGTGCCAGCAGCGTAGTCCACACAGATACGCAGTATTTT
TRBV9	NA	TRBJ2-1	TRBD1	CASSLQGMNNEQFF	TGTGCCAGCAGCCTACAGGGGATGAACAATGAGCAGTTCTTC
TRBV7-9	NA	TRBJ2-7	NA	CASSSPGRLEQYF	TGTGCCAGCAGCTCCCCGGGACGTTTAGAGCAGTACTTC
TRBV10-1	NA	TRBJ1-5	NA	CASSDKNQPQHF	TGCGCCAGCAGCGACAAGAATCAGCCCCAGCATTTT